Listed below are T cell receptor beta chains from one sample, sequenced in a study of blood T cell repertoires in COVID-19. Clones were read by immunoSEQ multiplex PCR, and TCRdb kept only the in-frame ones, dropping some. This repertoire shows about 310,000 clones, 90% found once; its top ten account for less than 3.5%. Sequencing input: peripheral blood. Receptors originate from a young woman with COVID-19, enrolled during active disease. Both conserved end residues are part of each CDR3. Fields, in order: D gene, clone size, V gene, J gene, CDR3 DNA, CDR3 protein. D genes are given only for firm matches. Clone size is not always given. Where it is, it says once, few, many or a class for expanded clones.

TRBD1	.	TRBV7-8	TRBJ1-3	TGTGCCAGCAAACCGGGACAGACATCTGGAAACACCATATATTTT	CASKPGQTSGNTIYF
TRBD1	.	TRBV11-2	TRBJ1-1	TGTGCCAGCAGCTACCCGTTAACAGGGGAAGGAGCTTTCTTT	CASSYPLTGEGAFF
.	.	TRBV19	TRBJ1-2	TGTGCCAGTAGTATAGCTCCGGGAATAAACTATGGCTACACCTTC	CASSIAPGINYGYTF
.	.	TRBV7-2	TRBJ2-2	TGTGCCAGCAGCTTAGTGGCCGGGGATAACACCGGGGAGCTGTTTTTT	CASSLVAGDNTGELFF
.	once	TRBV9	TRBJ2-5	TGTGCCAGCAGCGTAGGAAGGAGACTATCTCCCCAAGAGACCCAGTACTTC	CASSVGRRLSPQETQYF
.	.	TRBV5-6	TRBJ1-2	TGTGCCAGCAGCTTGGATCGGGGGGACTATGGCTACACCTTC	CASSLDRGDYGYTF
TRBD2	.	TRBV10-1	TRBJ2-1	TGCGCCAGCAGTGAGTCTGCTAGCGGAAATTACAATGAGCAGTTCTTC	CASSESASGNYNEQFF
TRBD1	.	TRBV6-5	TRBJ1-2	TGTGCCACCTCTACGACAGGGAGCTATGGCTACACCTTC	CATSTTGSYGYTF
TRBD2	once	TRBV7-9	TRBJ2-1	TGTGCCAGCAGCAGTGGACTAGCCGCCAATGAGCAGTTCTTC	CASSSGLAANEQFF
.	few	TRBV18	TRBJ1-1	TGTGCCAGCTCACCAGTGACAGGTTTGAACACTGAAGCTTTCTTT	CASSPVTGLNTEAFF
.	.	TRBV6-1	TRBJ1-6	TGTGCCAGCAGTGAACGTGCCGAGGGTTCACCCCTCCACTTT	CASSERAEGSPLHF
.	.	TRBV24-1	TRBJ2-6	TGTGCCACCAGTGACCAGTCTGGGGCCAACGTCCTGACTTTC	CATSDQSGANVLTF
.	.	TRBV23-1	TRBJ1-3	TGCGCCAGCAGTCAATCTACAGACCAACACCAAAACACCATATATTTT	CASSQSTDQHQNTIYF
TRBD1	once	TRBV11-2	TRBJ1-1	TGTGCCAGCAGCATCCGACAGGGGGTGAACACTGAAGCTTTCTTT	CASSIRQGVNTEAFF
TRBD1	.	TRBV28	TRBJ1-5	TGTGCCAGTTGCATGGGGACAGGGGTTCAGCCCCAGCATTTT	CASCMGTGVQPQHF
TRBD1	.	TRBV5-4	TRBJ1-6	TGTGCCAGCAGCTTGGGACAGGGCGATAATTCACCCCTCCACTTT	CASSLGQGDNSPLHF